This T cell receptor (beta chain) was identified in a study of shared clonotypes between healthy human individuals. CDR1 and CDR2 (germline): SEHNR, FQNEAQ (reference sequence). This CDR3 region has 14 residues. Trimming removed 6 bases from V and 9 bases from J; junction bases left unmatched: 9. Method: immunoSEQ multiplex PCR; TCRdb's copy keeps in-frame clones and lacks some. The sample records about 980,000 clones, 60% to 85% being singletons. The chain uses TRBV7-9 and TRBJ2-1; 9 bases match TRBD2. This sequence originates from a man younger than 35 in good health. Sequenced material: memory CD4+ T cells sorted from blood. Subset described: CD45RA-negative fraction. The CDR3 bases are TGTGCCAGCAGAGAAGCGGGAGGAGGGGGTGAGCAGTTCTTC. It encodes CASREAGGGGEQFF.